What follows are 17 T cell receptor beta chains derived from one specimen sequenced in a study of spatial heterogeneity in lung cancer. Sample time point: sample taken at primary tumor resection. No cognate antigen is known for these TCRs. MiXCR was run by TCRdb on the 5' RACE reads, yielding one entry per CDR3 protein. The table has fewer than 30,000 distinct CDR3 sequences, roughly 6.6% seen once. Overall study results and limits: Tumors with more nonsynonymous mutations had more expanded intratumoral alpha and beta TCRs.

This specimen was lung tumor tissue, taken at surgery. The receptors originated from a male donor with early-stage non-small cell lung cancer.

This clonotype was counted only a few times. The J gene is TRBJ2-7, the V gene TRBV6-5, with D perhaps matching TRBD2 (5 bases). Trimming cost V 10 bases and J 3 bases, with 16 bases left between them. Germline CDR1 reads MNHEY; CDR2 reads SVGAGI. The CDR3 length is 13 residues. As DNA, the CDR3 is TGTGCCACCAAACAAGCGGCGGTCTACGAGCAGTACTTC. This codes for CATKQAAVYEQYF.

The chain employs TRBV27 and TRBJ1-2; D remains unclear. Between the trimmed V and J ends, which lost 0 bases and 4 bases, there was a span of 12 bases. The CDR3 is made up of 15 amino acids. Germline V gives CDR1 MNHEY, CDR2 SMNVEV (reference sequence). CDR3 in DNA: TGTGCCAGCAGTTTATCTCCTGGAGCTCCCTATGGCTACACCTTC. The encoded protein is CASSLSPGAPYGYTF.

In this sample, this clonotype turned up many times. The chain is built from TRBV5-5 and TRBJ2-7, with TRBD1 identical over 10 bases. The length of the CDR3 is 16 residues. Germline trimming cut 4 bases from V and 7 bases from J; bases unmatched to any gene: 14. CDR1 and CDR2 (germline): SGHKS, YYEKEE (reference sequence). This chain's CDR3 is CASSKLPGQGSGEQYF. The CDR3 DNA follows: TGTGCCAGCAGCAAGCTTCCGGGACAGGGGTCGGGAGAGCAGTACTTC.

This clonotype was seen repeatedly, ten times or more. The rearrangement links TRBV7-2 to TRBJ1-1; D may be TRBD1 (5 bases). Trimming shortened V by 3 bases and J by 4 bases, and 6 bases separated the two germline ends. Germline V gene data show CDR1 as SGHTA and CDR2 as FQGNSA. This CDR3 is 12 amino acids long. The CDR3 spells CASSLGVTEAFF. CDR3 nucleotides: TGTGCCAGCAGCTTGGGGGTCACTGAAGCTTTCTTT.

A few counts support this clonotype. The rearrangement uses TRBV13 and TRBJ2-3, with no clear D. With 0 bases removed from V and 2 bases from J, the gap between germline ends came to 6 bases. The CDR3 has 14 residues. The germline gives CDR1 PRHDT, CDR2 FYEKMQ (reference sequence). This CDR3 reads CASSLGSLTDTQYF. CDR3 nucleotides: TGTGCCAGCAGCTTAGGTTCGCTCACAGATACGCAGTATTTT.

This clonotype has at least ten counts. The chain has TRBV3-1 and TRBJ2-1; D remains ambiguous. The V and J ends lost 2 bases and 9 bases respectively, with 8 bases between them. The germline V gene has CDR1 LGHDT and CDR2 YNNKEL (reference sequence). The CDR3 extends over 12 amino acids. The CDR3 nucleotides are TGTGCCAGCAGCCAATTGGATGGTGAGCAGTTCTTC. Amino acids: CASSQLDGEQFF.

V and J are TRBV12-3 or TRBV12-4 and TRBJ1-4; D unclear. This CDR3 has 13 residues. Trimming pared 1 base from V and 8 bases from J, leaving 8 bases between. DNA of the CDR3: TGTGCCAGCAGTTTAGTACCCGGGGAAAAACTGTTTTTT. Translating gives CASSLVPGEKLFF.

This clonotype was detected ten times or more. The CDR3 region is CASSQRTSGASTDTQYF. The CDR3 nucleotides are TGCGCCAGCAGCCAACGGACTAGCGGGGCTAGCACAGATACGCAGTATTTT. This sequence joins TRBV5-1 and TRBJ2-3; TRBD2 matches at 12 bases. The CDR3 has 17 residues. The germline V gene encodes CDR1 SGHRS and CDR2 YFSETQ. The V segment lost 4 bases and the J segment 0 bases; nucleotides outside the gene matches: 6. Full variable domain (missing parts from reference TRBV5-1 and TRBJ2-3): KAGVTQTPRYLIKTRGQQVTLSCSPISGHRSVSWYQQTPGQGLQFLFEYFSETQRNKGNFPGRFSGRQFSNSRSEMNVSTLELGDSALYLCASSQRTSGASTDTQYFGPGTRLTVL.

This clonotype was seen only a few times. V usage is TRBV11-2 and J usage is TRBJ2-5, with 9 bases aligning to TRBD2. The V segment lost 6 bases and the J segment 8 bases; nucleotides outside the gene matches: 10. This CDR3 spans 14 amino acids. CDR1 is SGHAT, CDR2 FQNNGV, per germline. CDR3 protein: CASSSTAGTSTQYF. The CDR3 nucleotides read TGTGCCAGCAGTTCAACCGCCGGGACTAGCACCCAGTACTTC.

This clonotype came up many times. The rearrangement joins TRBV4-3 to TRBJ2-6; 9 bases line up with TRBD1. The CDR3 has 22 amino acids. Losses at the gene ends were 0 bases for V and 1 base for J; bases not matched to a gene: 16. In germline, CDR1 is LGHNA, CDR2 YSLEER. The CDR3 region has the DNA TGCGCCAGCAGCCAAGATCTGATCGGACAGGGGAGGATCAGGTCTGGGGCCAACGTCCTGACTTTC. It codes for CASSQDLIGQGRIRSGANVLTF.

This clonotype was seen many times. V and J are TRBV27 and TRBJ2-2, with 10 bases aligning to TRBD1. The junction had 10 bases not matched to a gene; V was cut back by 8 bases and J by 7 bases. The CDR3 is 15 residues long. Looked up from germline, CDR1 is MNHEY and CDR2 is SMNVEV (reference sequence). CDR3 protein: CASQVGQGRGGELFF. In DNA form, the CDR3 reads TGTGCCAGCCAGGTGGGACAGGGGAGGGGCGGGGAGCTGTTTTTT.

The chain carries TRBV9 and TRBJ2-3; TRBD1 matches at 9 bases. V gave up 4 bases and J gave up 1 base; unmatched junction bases: 4. The CDR3 has 15 amino acids. Germline assignment: CDR1 SGDLS and CDR2 YYNGEE. The CDR3, as DNA: TGTGCCAGCAGCAGACGGACAGGGGGCACAGATACGCAGTATTTT. Its translation: CASSRRTGGTDTQYF.

This clonotype was picked up a small number of times. The chain combines TRBV14 with TRBJ1-1, with 7 bases matching TRBD1. Germline V lookup: CDR1 SGHDN, CDR2 FVKESK. The CDR3 runs to 15 residues. V was clipped by 6 bases and J by 3 bases; unmatched bases: 10. CDR3 DNA sequence: TGTGCCAGCAGGAACGGGAGGGGGCTGGACACTGAAGCTTTCTTT. Residues: CASRNGRGLDTEAFF.

The chain carries TRBV6-1 and TRBJ2-7, with TRBD2 identical over 8 bases. There are 16 residues in the CDR3. Germline assignment: CDR1 MNHNS and CDR2 SASEGT. J gave up 3 bases and V 5 bases, and 12 bases lay outside the gene matches. The CDR3 sequence: CASSKETGGLNYEQYF. The DNA of the CDR3 is TGTGCCAGCAGTAAAGAAACGGGGGGGCTGAACTACGAGCAGTACTTC.

This clonotype was seen at least ten times. V is TRBV4-1 and J is TRBJ2-5; D is unresolved. The CDR3 length is 12 residues. Trimming removed 4 bases at V and 2 bases at J, with 5 bases between. From germline, CDR1 is MGHRA and CDR2 YSYEKL. This CDR3 reads CASSRPQETQYF. CDR3 sequence (DNA): TGCGCCAGCAGCCGGCCACAAGAGACCCAGTACTTC.

This clonotype appeared many times. This sequence joins TRBV5-1 and TRBJ2-7; possibly TRBD2 for D (6 bases). CDR3 length: 14 residues. The V and J ends lost 4 bases and 0 bases respectively, with 11 bases between them. CDR1 SGHRS and CDR2 YFSETQ come from the germline V gene. The CDR3 spells CASSGTFSSYEQYF. The CDR3 DNA reads TGCGCCAGCAGCGGGACTTTTAGCTCCTACGAGCAGTACTTC.

This clonotype was seen many times. V gene TRBV10-2 combines with J gene TRBJ2-2; D is perhaps TRBD1 or TRBD2 (5 bases each). The ends were cut back, 2 bases at V and 6 bases at J, with 10 bases in the middle. This CDR3 is 14 amino acids long. The germline CDR1 and CDR2 sequences are WSHSY and SAAADI. The CDR3 here is CASSEGLGAGELFF. The CDR3 DNA is TGCGCCAGCAGTGAGGGTCTGGGGGCCGGGGAGCTGTTTTTT.